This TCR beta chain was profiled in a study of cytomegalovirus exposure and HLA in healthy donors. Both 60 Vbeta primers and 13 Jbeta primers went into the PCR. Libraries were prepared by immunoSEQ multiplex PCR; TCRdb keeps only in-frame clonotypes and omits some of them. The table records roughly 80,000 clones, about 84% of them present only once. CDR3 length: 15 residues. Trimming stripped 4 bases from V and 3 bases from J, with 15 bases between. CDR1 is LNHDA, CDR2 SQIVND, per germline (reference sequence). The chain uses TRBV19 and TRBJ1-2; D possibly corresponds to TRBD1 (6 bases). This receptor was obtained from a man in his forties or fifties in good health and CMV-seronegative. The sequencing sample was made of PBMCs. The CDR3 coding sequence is TGTGCCAGTAGTACGACAGGAGAAGGAGACTATGGCTACACCTTC. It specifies CASSTTGEGDYGYTF.